The present TCR beta chain was sequenced within a study of response to subunit inactivated influenza vaccine. Study-wide findings and caveats: A suggestion made by the authors is that each seasonal influenza vaccination recruits few new T cells.

MiXCR, applied by TCRdb to the RT-PCR reads, yields one record per CDR3 protein. The data hold around 570,000 distinct CDR3 sequences, with about 7.6% observed a single time. This clonotype was seen repeatedly, ten times or more. Its antigen is unidentified. Sequences were derived from PBMCs from blood, sampled less than 25 months after vaccination. The sequence came from a man aged 45 to 70 who received an inactivated influenza vaccine.

CDR3 in amino acids: CAISEFVRASGANVLTF. Written as DNA, the CDR3 is TGTGCCATCAGTGAGTTTGTCAGGGCCTCTGGGGCCAACGTCCTGACTTTC. The V call is TRBV10-3, the J call TRBJ2-6, with a tentative D call TRBD1 (5 bases). The CDR3 has 17 amino acids. Trimming stripped 1 base from V and 0 bases from J, with 10 bases between. CDR1 and CDR2 (germline): ENHRY, SYGVKD.